A selection of T cell receptor beta chains follows, all from one sample in a study of blood T cell repertoires in COVID-19. Clones were read by immunoSEQ multiplex PCR, and TCRdb kept only the in-frame ones, dropping some. The table has about 400,000 clones, 70% to 90% seen once; the top ten hold just over 7%. What was sequenced was peripheral blood. All receptors derive from a woman aged 55-70 years with COVID-19, enrolled during active disease. The CDR3 runs from the conserved cysteine through the conserved F or W.

j_call: TRBJ2-2
v_call: TRBV30
cdr3_aa: CACLSAGGWTGELFF

j_call: TRBJ1-1
v_call: TRBV18
cdr3_aa: CASSLHKGGTEAFF

j_call: TRBJ2-1
v_call: TRBV19
cdr3_aa: CASSRDSGTYEQFF

j_call: TRBJ2-1
v_call: TRBV5-5
cdr3_aa: CASSLNAGEQFF

j_call: TRBJ1-2
v_call: TRBV5-4
cdr3_aa: CASSLAEGGYTF

j_call: TRBJ2-3
v_call: TRBV30
cdr3_aa: CAWSDQRGGRADTQYF

j_call: TRBJ2-1
v_call: TRBV14
cdr3_aa: CASSQGSWQFF

j_call: TRBJ2-5
v_call: TRBV11-3
cdr3_aa: CASSGGEETQYF

j_call: TRBJ2-7
v_call: TRBV30
cdr3_aa: CAWARDTYEQYF

j_call: TRBJ2-3
v_call: TRBV11-2
cdr3_aa: CASSLVGYPGRDTQYF

j_call: TRBJ1-2
v_call: TRBV2
cdr3_aa: CASRAEGTDGYTF

j_call: TRBJ1-6
v_call: TRBV9
cdr3_aa: CASSFTMAGNSPLHF

j_call: TRBJ1-1
v_call: TRBV6-5
cdr3_aa: CASSYSIGRMNTEAFF